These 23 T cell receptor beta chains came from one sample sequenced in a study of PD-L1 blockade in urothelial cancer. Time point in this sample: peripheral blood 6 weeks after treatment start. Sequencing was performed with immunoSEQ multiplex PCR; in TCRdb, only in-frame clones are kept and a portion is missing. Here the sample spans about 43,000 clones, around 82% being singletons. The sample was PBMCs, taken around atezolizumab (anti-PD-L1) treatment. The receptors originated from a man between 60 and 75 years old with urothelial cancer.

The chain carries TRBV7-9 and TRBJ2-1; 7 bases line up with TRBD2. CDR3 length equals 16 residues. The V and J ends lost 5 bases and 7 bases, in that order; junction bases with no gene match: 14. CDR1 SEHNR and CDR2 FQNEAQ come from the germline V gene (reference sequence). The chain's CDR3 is CASSRGRGPAGNEQFF. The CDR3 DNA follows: TGTGCCAGCAGCCGCGGGCGCGGCCCAGCGGGGAATGAGCAGTTCTTC.

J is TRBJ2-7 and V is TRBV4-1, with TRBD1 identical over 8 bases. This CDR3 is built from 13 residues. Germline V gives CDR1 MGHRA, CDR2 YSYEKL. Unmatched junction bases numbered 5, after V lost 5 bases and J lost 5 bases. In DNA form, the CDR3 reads TGCGCCAGCAGCGTCCGACAGGGGCACGAGCAGTACTTC. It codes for CASSVRQGHEQYF.

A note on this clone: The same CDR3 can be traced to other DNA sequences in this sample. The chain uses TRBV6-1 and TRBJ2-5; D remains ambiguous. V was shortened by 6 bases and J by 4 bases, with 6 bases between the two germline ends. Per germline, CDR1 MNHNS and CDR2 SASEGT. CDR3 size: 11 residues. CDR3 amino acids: CASRERETQYF. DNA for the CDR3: TGTGCCAGCAGGGAGAGAGAGACCCAGTACTTC.

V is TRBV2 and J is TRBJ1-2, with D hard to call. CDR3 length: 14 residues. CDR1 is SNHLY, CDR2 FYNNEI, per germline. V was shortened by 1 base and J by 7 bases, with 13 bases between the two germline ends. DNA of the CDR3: TGTGCCAGCAGTGAAGTTGTGAGGGTTGGTGGCTACACCTTC. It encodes CASSEVVRVGGYTF.

CDR3 sequence (DNA): TGTGCCAGCAGTTCCGACAGGGCTTTTGGGGAAAAACTGTTTTTT. This translates into CASSSDRAFGEKLFF. The chain has TRBV28 and TRBJ1-4, with 7 positions matching TRBD1. The V gene end was trimmed by 4 bases and the J gene end by 8 bases; junction bases not matched to a gene: 10. CDR3 length: 15 residues. From germline, CDR1 is MDHEN and CDR2 SYDVKM. The full variable domain, completed using reference TRBV28 and TRBJ1-4, is DVKVTQSSRYLVKRTGEKVFLECVQDMDHENMFWYRQDPGLGLRLIYFSYDVKMKEKGDIPEGYSVSREKKERFSLILESASTNQTSMYLCASSSDRAFGEKLFFGSGTQLSVL.

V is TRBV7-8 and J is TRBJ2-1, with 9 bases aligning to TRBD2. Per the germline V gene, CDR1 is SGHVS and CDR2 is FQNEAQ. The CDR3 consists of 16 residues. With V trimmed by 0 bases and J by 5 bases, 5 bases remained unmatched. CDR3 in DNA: TGTGCCAGCAGCTTAGCCATCCCTAGCGGGAACAATGAGCAGTTCTTC. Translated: CASSLAIPSGNNEQFF.

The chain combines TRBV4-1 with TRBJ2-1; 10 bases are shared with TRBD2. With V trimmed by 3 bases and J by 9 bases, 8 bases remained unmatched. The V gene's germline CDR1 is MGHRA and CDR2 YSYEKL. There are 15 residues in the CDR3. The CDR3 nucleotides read TGCGCCAGCAGCCACCTTAGCGGGGGGAAGGGTGAGCAGTTCTTC. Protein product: CASSHLSGGKGEQFF.

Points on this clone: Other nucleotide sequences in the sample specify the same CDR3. The CDR3, as DNA: TGCGCCAGCAGCTTGGGGACAGGGGGCACAGATACGCAGTATTTT. Translated: CASSLGTGGTDTQYF. V is TRBV5-1 and J is TRBJ2-3, with 9 bases aligning to TRBD1. Germline-derived CDR1 and CDR2 are SGHRS and YFSETQ. The J segment lost 1 base and the V segment lost 0 bases, leaving 0 bases of the junction unmatched. This CDR3 has 15 amino acids.

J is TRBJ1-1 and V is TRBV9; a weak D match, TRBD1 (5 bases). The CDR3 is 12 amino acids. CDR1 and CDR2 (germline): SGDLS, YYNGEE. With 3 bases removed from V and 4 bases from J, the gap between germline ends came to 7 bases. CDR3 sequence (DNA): TGTGCCAGCAGCGGGGGGGGCACTGAAGCTTTCTTT. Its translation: CASSGGGTEAFF.

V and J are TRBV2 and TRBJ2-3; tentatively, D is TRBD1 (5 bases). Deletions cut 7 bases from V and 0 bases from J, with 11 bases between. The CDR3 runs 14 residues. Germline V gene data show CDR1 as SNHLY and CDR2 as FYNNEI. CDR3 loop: CASKGSPSTDTQYF. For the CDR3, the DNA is TGTGCCAGCAAGGGGTCCCCGAGCACAGATACGCAGTATTTT.

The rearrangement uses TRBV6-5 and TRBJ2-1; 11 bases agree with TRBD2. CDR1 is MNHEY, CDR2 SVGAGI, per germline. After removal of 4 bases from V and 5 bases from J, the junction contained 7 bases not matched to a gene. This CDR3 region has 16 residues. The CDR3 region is CASSWILAGANNEQFF. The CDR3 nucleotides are TGTGCCAGCAGTTGGATACTAGCGGGGGCTAACAATGAGCAGTTCTTC.

CDR3 nucleotides: TGCGCCAGCAGCCTGGACACAGGGGGCCACGGCACAGATACGCAGTATTTT. It yields the protein CASSLDTGGHGTDTQYF. The gene calls are TRBV5-1 and TRBJ2-3; 9 bases are shared with TRBD1. Germline V gene lookup returns CDR1 SGHRS and CDR2 YFSETQ. The CDR3 covers 17 residues. Germline trimming cut 4 bases from V and 1 base from J; bases unmatched to any gene: 10.

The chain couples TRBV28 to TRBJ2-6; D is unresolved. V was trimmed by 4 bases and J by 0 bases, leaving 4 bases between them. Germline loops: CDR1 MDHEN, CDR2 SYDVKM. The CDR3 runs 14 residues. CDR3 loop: CASSSGSGANVLTF. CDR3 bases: TGTGCCAGCAGTTCAGGCTCTGGGGCCAACGTCCTGACTTTC.

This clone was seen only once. The CDR3 sequence is CASSYGTGVETQYF. CDR3 DNA sequence: TGTGCCAGCAGTTACGGGACAGGGGTAGAGACCCAGTACTTC. This sequence joins TRBV6-5 and TRBJ2-5; 10 nucleotides match TRBD1. The CDR3 is made up of 14 amino acids. Germline-derived CDR1 and CDR2 are MNHEY and SVGAGI. Germline trimming cut 2 bases from V and 4 bases from J; bases unmatched to any gene: 1.

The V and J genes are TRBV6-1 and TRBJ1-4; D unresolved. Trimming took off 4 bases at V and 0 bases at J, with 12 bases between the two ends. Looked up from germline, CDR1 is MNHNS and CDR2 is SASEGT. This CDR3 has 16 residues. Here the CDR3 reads CASSVGVFATNEKLFF. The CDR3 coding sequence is TGTGCCAGCAGTGTTGGAGTTTTTGCAACTAATGAAAAACTGTTTTTT.

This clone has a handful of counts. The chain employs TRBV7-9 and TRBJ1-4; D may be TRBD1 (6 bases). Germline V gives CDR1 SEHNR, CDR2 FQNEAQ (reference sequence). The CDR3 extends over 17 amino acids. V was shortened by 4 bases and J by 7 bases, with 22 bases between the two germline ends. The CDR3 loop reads CASSSPLTGLEGEKLFF. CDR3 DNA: TGTGCCAGCAGCTCGCCCTTAACAGGGCTCGAGGGTGAAAAACTGTTTTTT.

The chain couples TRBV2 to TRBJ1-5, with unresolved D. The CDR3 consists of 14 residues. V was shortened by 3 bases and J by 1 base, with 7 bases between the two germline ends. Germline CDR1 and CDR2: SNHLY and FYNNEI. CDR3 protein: CASSDARSNQPQHF. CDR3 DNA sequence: TGTGCCAGCAGTGATGCCAGAAGCAATCAGCCCCAGCATTTT. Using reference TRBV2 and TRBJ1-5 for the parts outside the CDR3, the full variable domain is EPEVTQTPSHQVTQMGQEVILRCVPISNHLYFYWYRQILGQKVEFLVSFYNNEISEKSEIFDDQFSVERPDGSNFTLKIRSTKLEDSAMYFCASSDARSNQPQHFGDGTRLSIL.

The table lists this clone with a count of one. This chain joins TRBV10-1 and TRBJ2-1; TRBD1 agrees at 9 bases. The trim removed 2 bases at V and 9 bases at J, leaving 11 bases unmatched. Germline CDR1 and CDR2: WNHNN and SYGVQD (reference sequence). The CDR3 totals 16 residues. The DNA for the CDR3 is TGCGCCAGCAGTGAGAGAGAGGGACAGGGAAGTTTTGAGCAGTTCTTC. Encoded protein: CASSEREGQGSFEQFF.

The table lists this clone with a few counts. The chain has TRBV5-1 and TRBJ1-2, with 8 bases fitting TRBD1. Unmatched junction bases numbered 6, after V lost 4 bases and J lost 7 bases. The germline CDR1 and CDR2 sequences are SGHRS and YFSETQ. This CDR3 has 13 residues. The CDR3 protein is CASSLTGESGYTF. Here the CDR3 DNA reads TGCGCCAGCAGCCTGACAGGGGAGTCTGGCTACACCTTC.

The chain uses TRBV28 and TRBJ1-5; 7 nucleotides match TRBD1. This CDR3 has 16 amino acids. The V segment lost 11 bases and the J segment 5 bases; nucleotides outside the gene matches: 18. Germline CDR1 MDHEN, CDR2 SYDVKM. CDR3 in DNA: TGTGCCTCAAACGAACCCGGGACAGCGGGGGATCAGCCCCAGCATTTT. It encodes CASNEPGTAGDQPQHF. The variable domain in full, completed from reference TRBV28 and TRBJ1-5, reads DVKVTQSSRYLVKRTGEKVFLECVQDMDHENMFWYRQDPGLGLRLIYFSYDVKMKEKGDIPEGYSVSREKKERFSLILESASTNQTSMYLCASNEPGTAGDQPQHFGDGTRLSIL.

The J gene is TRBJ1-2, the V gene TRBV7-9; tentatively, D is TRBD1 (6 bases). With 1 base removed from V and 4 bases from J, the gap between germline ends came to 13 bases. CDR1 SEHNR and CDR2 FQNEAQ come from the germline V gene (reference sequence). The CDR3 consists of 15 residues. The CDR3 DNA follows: TGTGCCAGCAGCTTAGGGATGGGGGCGAGCTATGGCTACACCTTC. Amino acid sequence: CASSLGMGASYGYTF.

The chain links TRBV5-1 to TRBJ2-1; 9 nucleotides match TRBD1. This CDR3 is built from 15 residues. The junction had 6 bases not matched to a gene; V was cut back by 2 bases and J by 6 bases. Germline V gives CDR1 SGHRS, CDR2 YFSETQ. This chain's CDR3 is CASSLTGTGFNEQFF. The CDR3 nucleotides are TGCGCCAGCAGCTTAACCGGGACAGGGTTCAATGAGCAGTTCTTC.

This chain's CDR3 is CASSRTGTSGYYEQYF. Written as DNA, the CDR3 is TGTGCCAGCAGCAGGACCGGGACTAGCGGGTACTACGAGCAGTACTTC. The chain combines TRBV21-1 with TRBJ2-7; the table's D call, TRBD2, was not checked against the DNA. TRBV21-1 is a documented pseudogene. The CDR3 has 16 residues.